This is a list of T cell receptor beta chains from one sample in a study of blood T cell repertoires in COVID-19. TCRdb's table, derived via immunoSEQ multiplex PCR, lists solely in-frame clones and lacks some. The sample lists roughly 360,000 clones, around four fifths occurring once. Sample: PBMCs or T cells enriched from blood (not recorded which). Every receptor here comes from a woman in her forties or fifties who had recovered from COVID-19. Each CDR3 is given with its conserved first and last residue. A D gene is named only where the DNA matches it firmly. Clone size appears in some rows only: once, few, many, or a class for an expanded clone.

>.|TRBV19|18|.|TRBJ2-7
TGTGCCAGTAGCCTATTAGGCGGTGGGGCCAGTACTCCCTACGAGCAGTACTTC
CASSLLGGGASTPYEQYF
>TRBD1|TRBV5-4|14|once|TRBJ2-1
TGTGCCAGCAGCCCCGAGCAGGGGGCAGATTTGGATTTCTTC
CASSPEQGADLDFF
>TRBD2|TRBV20-1|15|.|TRBJ2-3
TGCAGTGCTAGTGATCTAGCGGGGCATCTGGATACGCAGTATTTT
CSASDLAGHLDTQYF
>TRBD2|TRBV15|13|.|TRBJ2-7
TGTGCCACAGGGACTAGCGTAACCTACGAGCAGTACTTC
CATGTSVTYEQYF
>TRBD1|TRBV5-1|15|few|TRBJ1-1
TGCGCCAGCAGCTTAGCAGGGGGCGGACGGGGTGAAGCTTTCTTT
CASSLAGGGRGEAFF
>TRBD2|TRBV7-9|15|.|TRBJ2-1
TGTGCCAGCAGCCTGAGCGGGAGGGCCTTCAATGAGCAGTTCTTC
CASSLSGRAFNEQFF
>.|TRBV6-2/TRBV6-3|14|.|TRBJ2-7
TGTGCCAGCAGTTATTGGTCAGGGCCCTACGAGCAGTACTTC
CASSYWSGPYEQYF
>.|TRBV19|15|.|TRBJ2-7
TGTGCCAGTAGTATGGAGGGTGGGCAGGACGGTGGGCAGTACTTC
CASSMEGGQDGGQYF
>TRBD2|TRBV29-1|13|.|TRBJ2-7
TGCAGCGCTACGAGCGGGAGGAGGTACGAGCAGTACTTC
CSATSGRRYEQYF
>TRBD2|TRBV30|14|.|TRBJ2-7
TGTGCCTGGATCGCGGGAGGGGGGGTAGACGAGCAGTACTTC
CAWIAGGGVDEQYF
>TRBD2|TRBV27|20|.|TRBJ2-7
TGTGCCAGCAGTTCCCTTTTTTTAGTTGGCGGCGGGAGGGCATCCTACGAGCAGTACTTC
CASSSLFLVGGGRASYEQYF
>.|TRBV13|13|once|TRBJ2-5
TGTGCCAGCAGCTCCCGCATTACTGTGTCCCAGTACTTC
CASSSRITVSQYF
>TRBD2|TRBV5-1|18|.|TRBJ2-1
TGCGCCAGCAGCCGGACAACGGGGAGGGCAGGGTCCTACAATGAGCAGTTCTTC
CASSRTTGRAGSYNEQFF
>.|TRBV19|11|.|TRBJ1-1
TGTGCCAGCGGAGGGGGGGCCCCAGCTTTCTTT
CASGGGAPAFF
>TRBD1|TRBV3-1/TRBV3-2|15|.|TRBJ1-5
TGTGCCAGCAGCTCGACAGGGGGCGTCAATCAGCCCCAGCATTTT
CASSSTGGVNQPQHF
>.|TRBV19|13|.|TRBJ1-5
TGTGCCAGTAGTTCCTTTTTGGGCCAGCCCCAGCATTTT
CASSSFLGQPQHF
>TRBD1|TRBV7-9|10|once|TRBJ1-1
TGTGCCAAGACGACAGGGTCGGCTTTCTTT
CAKTTGSAFF
>TRBD1|TRBV5-1|15|once|TRBJ1-6
TGCGCCAGCAGCTTACTGGGACAGGAGGATTCACCCCTCCACTTT
CASSLLGQEDSPLHF
>.|TRBV9|13|few|TRBJ2-5
TGTGCCAGCAGTGGAGCCATACAAGAGACCCAGTACTTC
CASSGAIQETQYF
>TRBD2|TRBV4-2|16|.|TRBJ2-3
TGTGCCAGCAGCCAAGGGACTAGCGGGGGGACAGATACGCAGTATTTT
CASSQGTSGGTDTQYF
>TRBD1|TRBV14|14|once|TRBJ1-2
TGTGCCAGCAGCCCTACGACAGGGTTAAAGGGCTACACCTTC
CASSPTTGLKGYTF
>TRBD1|TRBV29-1|13|.|TRBJ1-5
TGCAGCGTTGATGGAGGGGGCGGGCAGCCCCAGCATTTT
CSVDGGGGQPQHF
>.|TRBV7-7|17|once|TRBJ2-2
TGTGCCAGCAGCTTAGTTTACTTGGGAGTGAACACCGGGGAGCTGTTTTTT
CASSLVYLGVNTGELFF
>.|TRBV6-6|14|.|TRBJ1-2
TGTGCCAGCAGCTTGGGGGGGCAGGACTATGGCTACACCTTC
CASSLGGQDYGYTF
>.|TRBV11-2|17|.|TRBJ1-6
TGTGCCAGCAGCTTGTCCATTCGGAGCTCCTATAATTCACCCCTCCACTTT
CASSLSIRSSYNSPLHF
>TRBD1|TRBV5-1|15|.|TRBJ1-4
TGCGCCAGCAGCCTCGGGACAGGGACTAATGAAAAACTGTTTTTT
CASSLGTGTNEKLFF
>TRBD1|TRBV2|15|.|TRBJ2-7
TGTGCCAGCAGTGAAGCGACAGGGGGTTTTTACGAGCAGTACTTC
CASSEATGGFYEQYF
>.|TRBV11-3|11|.|TRBJ1-1
TGTGCCAGCAGCTCTCAGGGCGAAGCTTTCTTT
CASSSQGEAFF
>TRBD2|TRBV7-9|18|.|TRBJ2-7
TGTGCCAGCAGCTCCTTGATAGGACCAGGACTAGCGGGATACGAGCAGTACTTC
CASSSLIGPGLAGYEQYF
>TRBD1|TRBV9|15|.|TRBJ1-2
TGTGCCAGCAGCGACGCCGGGACAGGGGCTGGAGGCTACACCTTC
CASSDAGTGAGGYTF
>.|TRBV12-3/TRBV12-4|12|.|TRBJ1-1
TGTGCCAGCAGTTGGGGCAACACTGAAGCTTTCTTT
CASSWGNTEAFF
>.|TRBV29-1|12|.|TRBJ1-2
TGCAGCGGCCTCGAGCAGGACTATGGCTACACCTTC
CSGLEQDYGYTF
>TRBD1|TRBV2|14|few|TRBJ1-1
TGTGCCAGCGAGAGGACAGGATTGAACACTGAAGCTTTCTTT
CASERTGLNTEAFF
>.|TRBV4-1|14|.|TRBJ1-1
TGCGCCAGCAGCCAACGTATTTTGAACACTGAAGCTTTCTTT
CASSQRILNTEAFF
>TRBD2|TRBV5-6|16|.|TRBJ2-7
TGTGCCAGCAGACATTGGGGCGGCGGGAGCTCCTACGAGCAGTACTTC
CASRHWGGGSSYEQYF
>.|TRBV6-5|14|.|TRBJ1-5
TGTGCCAGCTCTGCGCAGGGAGGACGCCAGCCCCAGCATTTT
CASSAQGGRQPQHF
>.|TRBV2|13|.|TRBJ1-1
TGTGCCAGCAGTGAATCGGGGGAACCCGGAGCTTTCTTT
CASSESGEPGAFF
>.|TRBV3-1/TRBV3-2|13|.|TRBJ2-1
TGTGCCAGCAGCCTGGGGGCTTACAATGAGCAGTTCTTC
CASSLGAYNEQFF
>.|TRBV4-3|13|.|TRBJ1-1
TGCGCCAGCCGGTGGGCAAGGGGCACTGAAGCTTTCTTT
CASRWARGTEAFF
>.|TRBV4-3|14|.|TRBJ1-5
TGCGCCAGCAGCCCAGAGGAGGGCAATCAGCCCCAGCATTTT
CASSPEEGNQPQHF
>.|TRBV5-1|16|once|TRBJ2-7
TGCGCCAGCAGCTTGGCCGACACTAGGAGCTCCTACGAGCAGTACTTC
CASSLADTRSSYEQYF
>TRBD1|TRBV5-1|16|.|TRBJ1-6
TGCGCCAGCAGCTTGGTAGGGGACAGGGTGAATTCACCCCTCCACTTT
CASSLVGDRVNSPLHF